The 13 T cell receptor beta chains reported below all come from one sample, sequenced in a study of blood T cell repertoires in COVID-19. The assay was immunoSEQ multiplex PCR, and TCRdb's table has in-frame clones only and misses some. The table shows tens of thousands of clones, with about 90% occurring only once. The sample taken for sequencing was peripheral blood. These receptor sequences come from a human donor in a cohort sampled during active COVID-19.

The CDR3 DNA reads TGTGCCAGCAGTTACGGGGTTAGCGAGGGAAACACTGAAGCTTTCTTT. This translates into CASSYGVSEGNTEAFF. The J gene is TRBJ1-1, the V gene TRBV6-5; the D is unclear. Deletions cut 2 bases from V and 2 bases from J, with 15 bases between. The V gene's germline CDR1 is MNHEY and CDR2 SVGAGI. This CDR3 region has 16 residues.

The chain links TRBV27 to TRBJ1-4; tentative D call: TRBD1 (6 bases). V lost 5 bases and J lost 8, with 12 bases in between. The germline V gene has CDR1 MNHEY and CDR2 SMNVEV (reference sequence). The CDR3 loop spans 13 amino acids. Here the CDR3 reads CASSPKDSEKLFF. The CDR3 DNA is TGTGCCAGCAGTCCGAAGGACAGCGAAAAACTGTTTTTT.

The chain combines TRBV29-1 with TRBJ2-1; 8 bases match TRBD2. This CDR3 region has 14 residues. CDR1 is SQVTM, CDR2 ANQGSEA, per germline. Trimming removed 6 bases from V and 3 bases from J; junction bases left unmatched: 7. In DNA form, the CDR3 reads TGCAGCGTAGCGACGGGGGGGAACTACAATGAGCAGTTCTTC. This codes for CSVATGGNYNEQFF.

This chain uses TRBV28 with TRBJ1-5, with 9 bases that match TRBD1. J gave up 4 bases and V 3 bases, and 4 bases lay outside the gene matches. Germline V gives CDR1 MDHEN, CDR2 SYDVKM. The CDR3 spans 15 residues. In nucleotides, the CDR3 is TGTGCCAGCAGTTTGGAAGGGACAGGGAATCAGCCCCAGCATTTT. Protein: CASSLEGTGNQPQHF. The whole variable domain, filled in from reference TRBV28 and TRBJ1-5, reads DVKVTQSSRYLVKRTGEKVFLECVQDMDHENMFWYRQDPGLGLRLIYFSYDVKMKEKGDIPEGYSVSREKKERFSLILESASTNQTSMYLCASSLEGTGNQPQHFGDGTRLSIL.

This rearrangement joins TRBV5-6 to TRBJ1-6, with 8 bases that match TRBD1. Looked up from germline, CDR1 is SGHDT and CDR2 is YYEEEE. The CDR3 length is 14 residues. V lost 2 bases to trimming and J lost 7 bases; unmatched junction nucleotides: 2. The DNA of the CDR3 is TGTGCCAGCAGCTTATGGACAGGGAATTCACCCCTCCACTTT. Translation gives CASSLWTGNSPLHF.

The chain recombines TRBV30 with TRBJ1-1, with 11 bases matching TRBD1. Germline lookup yields CDR1 GTSNPN and CDR2 SVGIG (reference sequence). V shed 3 bases, J shed 6 bases, and the junction held 15 bases outside the gene matches. This CDR3 has 17 residues. The CDR3, as DNA: TGTGCCTGGAGGAACTGGCAGGACAGGGGGCGCCGCCCTGAAGCTTTCTTT. Translation gives CAWRNWQDRGRRPEAFF.

This clone was recorded only once. The chain has TRBV5-4 and TRBJ1-2; D ambiguous. This CDR3 comprises 13 residues. CDR1 SGHNT and CDR2 YYREEE come from the germline V gene (reference sequence). V lost 5 bases and J lost 3, with 11 bases in between. CDR3 residues: CASSPRDDYGYTF. Written as DNA, the CDR3 is TGTGCCAGCAGTCCCCGGGATGACTATGGCTACACCTTC.

The rearrangement joins TRBV12-5 to TRBJ1-2; the D gene is possibly TRBD1 (5 bases). The CDR3 extends over 16 amino acids. Trimming shortened V by 1 base and J by 0 bases, and 12 bases separated the two germline ends. Looked up from germline, CDR1 is LGHNT and CDR2 is FRNRAP. In DNA, the CDR3 is TGTGCTAGTGGTTTGGCAACGGGAGGGGCTAACTATGGCTACACCTTC. Translating gives CASGLATGGANYGYTF.

This rearrangement joins TRBV30 to TRBJ2-1, with TRBD2 matching 8 bases. CDR3 size: 16 residues. Losses at the gene ends were 3 bases for V and 4 bases for J; bases not matched to a gene: 11. Looked up from germline, CDR1 is GTSNPN and CDR2 is SVGIG (reference sequence). CDR3 DNA: TGTGCCTGGAGATCGGGACCGGGGGGGCATTACAATGAGCAGTTCTTC. This sequence encodes CAWRSGPGGHYNEQFF.

J is TRBJ1-2 and V is TRBV11-1, with a possible D match to TRBD1 (5 bases). This CDR3 has 15 amino acids. Trimming stripped 3 bases from V and 2 bases from J, with 13 bases between. Germline-derived CDR1 and CDR2 are SGHAT and FQDESV (reference sequence). The CDR3 DNA follows: TGTGCCAGCAGCTTCACAGGCCGACGCAACTATGGCTACACCTTC. It is translated as CASSFTGRRNYGYTF.

V usage is TRBV6-5 and J usage is TRBJ2-2; TRBD1 matches 7 bases. Germline V CDR1 and CDR2: MNHEY, SVGAGI. J was trimmed by 7 bases and V by 8 bases; bases with no gene match: 7. This CDR3 comprises 13 residues. CDR3 bases: TGTGCCAGCCGACAGGGTCTTGACGGGGAGCTGTTTTTT. Its translation is CASRQGLDGELFF.

The V gene is TRBV7-9, the J gene TRBJ1-3, with TRBD1 matching 8 bases. J was trimmed by 3 bases and V by 2 bases; bases with no gene match: 3. The CDR3 is 15 residues long. Germline CDR1 and CDR2: SEHNR and FQNEAQ (reference sequence). The CDR3 reads CASSLRQGIGNTIYF. CDR3 in DNA: TGTGCCAGCAGCTTAAGACAGGGGATTGGAAACACCATATATTTT.

The chain uses TRBV6-5 and TRBJ1-6; tentative D call: TRBD1 (6 bases). Germline CDR1 is MNHEY and CDR2 is SVGAGI. This CDR3 contains 16 residues. Trimming left V 1 base short and J 9 bases short, with 16 bases between. CDR3 protein: CASSYLGGRFGSPLHF. The CDR3 DNA sequence: TGTGCCAGCAGTTACTTAGGGGGAAGGTTTGGTTCACCCCTCCACTTT.